These 4 T cell receptor beta chains originate from one sample sequenced in a study of blood T cell repertoires in COVID-19. Profiled with immunoSEQ multiplex PCR; TCRdb holds only in-frame clones, not every one. The repertoire has about 140,000 clones, 60% to 80% of them found once; the top ten carry 9%. The sample consisted of peripheral blood. The receptors were sampled from a woman aged 45-59 years with active or convalescent COVID-19.

The chain has TRBV7-9 and TRBJ2-3, with TRBD1 matching over 9 bases. The length of the CDR3 is 14 residues. Germline V lookup: CDR1 SEHNR, CDR2 FQNEAQ (reference sequence). V lost 2 bases, J lost 5 bases, and 2 bases stayed unmatched. CDR3 region: CASSLTGGLDTQYF. The CDR3 bases are TGTGCCAGCAGCTTAACAGGGGGCTTAGATACGCAGTATTTT. Supplemented by reference TRBV7-9 and TRBJ2-3, the full variable domain reads DTGVSQNPRHKITKRGQNVTFRCDPISEHNRLYWYRQTLGQGPEFLTYFQNEAQLEKSRLLSDRFSAERPKGSFSTLEIQRTEQGDSAMYLCASSLTGGLDTQYFGPGTRLTVL.

The rearrangement joins TRBV9 to TRBJ2-7; the D gene is possibly TRBD2 (5 bases). V was trimmed by 5 bases and J by 3 bases, leaving 15 bases between them. Germline V lookup: CDR1 SGDLS, CDR2 YYNGEE. There are 14 residues in the CDR3. The DNA for the CDR3 is TGTGCCAGCAGGGGAGACAAGACCCTCTACGAGCAGTACTTC. This encodes CASRGDKTLYEQYF.

CDR3 sequence reads: CSGGVGLAGGISYNEQFF. DNA for the CDR3: TGCAGCGGGGGGGTAGGACTAGCGGGAGGGATCTCCTACAATGAGCAGTTCTTC. This chain connects TRBV29-1 to TRBJ2-1, with TRBD2 matching 15 bases. The CDR3 is 18 amino acids. Looked up from germline, CDR1 is SQVTM and CDR2 is ANQGSEA. J was trimmed by 0 bases and V by 7 bases; bases with no gene match: 10.

CDR3 sequence reads: CAISESTGSYEQYF. CDR3 nucleotides: TGTGCCATCAGTGAATCTACAGGTTCCTACGAGCAGTACTTC. The chain joins TRBV10-3 to TRBJ2-7; D perhaps matches TRBD1 (5 bases). Trimming shortened V by 3 bases and J by 1 base, and 10 bases separated the two germline ends. Looked up from germline, CDR1 is ENHRY and CDR2 is SYGVKD. This CDR3 region has 14 residues.